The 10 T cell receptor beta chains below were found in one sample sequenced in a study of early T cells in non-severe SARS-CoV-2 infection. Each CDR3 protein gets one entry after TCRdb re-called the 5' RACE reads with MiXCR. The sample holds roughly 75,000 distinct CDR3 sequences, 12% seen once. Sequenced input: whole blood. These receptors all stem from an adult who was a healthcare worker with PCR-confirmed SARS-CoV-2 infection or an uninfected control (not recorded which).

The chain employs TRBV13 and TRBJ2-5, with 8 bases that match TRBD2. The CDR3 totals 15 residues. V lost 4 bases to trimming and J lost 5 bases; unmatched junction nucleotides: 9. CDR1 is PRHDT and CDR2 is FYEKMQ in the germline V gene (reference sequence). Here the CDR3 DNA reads TGTGCCAGCAGCTCCGTTGGCGGGAGGCGGGAGACCCAGTACTTC. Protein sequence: CASSSVGGRRETQYF.

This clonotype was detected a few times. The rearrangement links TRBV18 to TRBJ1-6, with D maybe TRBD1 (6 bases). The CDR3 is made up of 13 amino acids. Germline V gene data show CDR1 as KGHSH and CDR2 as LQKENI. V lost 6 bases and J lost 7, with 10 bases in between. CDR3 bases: TGTGCCAGCTCGCCGGACAGAAATTCACCCCTCCACTTT. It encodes CASSPDRNSPLHF.

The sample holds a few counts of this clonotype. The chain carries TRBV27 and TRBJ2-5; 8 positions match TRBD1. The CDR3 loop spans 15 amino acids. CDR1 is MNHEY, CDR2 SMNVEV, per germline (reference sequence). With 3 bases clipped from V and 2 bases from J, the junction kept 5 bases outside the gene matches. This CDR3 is CASSFRDRTQETQYF. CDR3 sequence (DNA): TGTGCCAGCAGTTTTCGGGACAGGACTCAAGAGACCCAGTACTTC.

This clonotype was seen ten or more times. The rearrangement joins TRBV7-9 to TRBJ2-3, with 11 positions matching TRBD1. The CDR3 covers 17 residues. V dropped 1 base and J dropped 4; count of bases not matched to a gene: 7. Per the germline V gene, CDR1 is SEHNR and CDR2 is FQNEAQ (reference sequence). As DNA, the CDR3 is TGTGCCAGCAGCTTAGGTGGACAGGGGGCGTCGGCAGATACGCAGTATTTT. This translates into CASSLGGQGASADTQYF.

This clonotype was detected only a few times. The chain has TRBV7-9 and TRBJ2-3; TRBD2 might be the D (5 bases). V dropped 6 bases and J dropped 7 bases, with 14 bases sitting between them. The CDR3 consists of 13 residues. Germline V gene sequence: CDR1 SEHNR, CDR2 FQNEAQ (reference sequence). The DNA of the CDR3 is TGTGCCAGCAGGACAACCTCCGGGAATACGCAGTATTTT. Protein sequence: CASRTTSGNTQYF.

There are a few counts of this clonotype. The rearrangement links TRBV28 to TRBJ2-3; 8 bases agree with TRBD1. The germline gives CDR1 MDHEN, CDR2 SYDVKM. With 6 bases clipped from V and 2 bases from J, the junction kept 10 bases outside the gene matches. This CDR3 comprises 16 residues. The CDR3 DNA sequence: TGTGCCAGCAGCCTAGGGACAGGCCGAAACACAGATACGCAGTATTTT. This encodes CASSLGTGRNTDTQYF.

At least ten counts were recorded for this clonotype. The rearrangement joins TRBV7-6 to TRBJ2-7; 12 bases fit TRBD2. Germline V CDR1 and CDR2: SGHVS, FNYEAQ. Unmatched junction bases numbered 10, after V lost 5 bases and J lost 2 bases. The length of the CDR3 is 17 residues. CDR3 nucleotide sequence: TGTGCCAGCAGCACCCTAGCGGGAGGGCTTTCGGCCTACGAGCAGTACTTC. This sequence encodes CASSTLAGGLSAYEQYF.

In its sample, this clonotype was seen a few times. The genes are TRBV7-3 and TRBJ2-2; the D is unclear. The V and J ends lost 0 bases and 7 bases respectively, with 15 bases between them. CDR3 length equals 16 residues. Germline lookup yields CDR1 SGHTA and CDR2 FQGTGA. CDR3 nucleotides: TGTGCCAGCAGCTTAACCCGGCAGGTTGAAGGCGGGGAGCTGTTTTTT. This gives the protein CASSLTRQVEGGELFF. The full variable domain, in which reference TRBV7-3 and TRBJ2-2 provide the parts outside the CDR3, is GAGVSQTPSNKVTEKGKYVELRCDPISGHTALYWYRQSLGQGPEFLIYFQGTGAADDSGLPNDRFFAVRPEGSVSTLKIQRTERGDSAVYLCASSLTRQVEGGELFFGEGSRLTVL.

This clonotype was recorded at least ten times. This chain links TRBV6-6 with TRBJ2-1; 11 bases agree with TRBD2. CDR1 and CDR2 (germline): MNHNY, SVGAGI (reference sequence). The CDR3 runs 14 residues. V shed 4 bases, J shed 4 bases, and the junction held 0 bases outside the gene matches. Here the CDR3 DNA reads TGTGCCAGCAGTTCTAGCGGGAGGTACAATGAGCAGTTCTTC. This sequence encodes CASSSSGRYNEQFF.

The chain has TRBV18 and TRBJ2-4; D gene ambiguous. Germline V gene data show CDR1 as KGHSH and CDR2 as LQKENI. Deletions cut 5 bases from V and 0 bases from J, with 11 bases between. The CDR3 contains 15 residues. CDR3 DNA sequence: TGTGCCAGCTCAGGCCTCGAGCTAGCCAAAAACATTCAGTACTTC. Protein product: CASSGLELAKNIQYF.